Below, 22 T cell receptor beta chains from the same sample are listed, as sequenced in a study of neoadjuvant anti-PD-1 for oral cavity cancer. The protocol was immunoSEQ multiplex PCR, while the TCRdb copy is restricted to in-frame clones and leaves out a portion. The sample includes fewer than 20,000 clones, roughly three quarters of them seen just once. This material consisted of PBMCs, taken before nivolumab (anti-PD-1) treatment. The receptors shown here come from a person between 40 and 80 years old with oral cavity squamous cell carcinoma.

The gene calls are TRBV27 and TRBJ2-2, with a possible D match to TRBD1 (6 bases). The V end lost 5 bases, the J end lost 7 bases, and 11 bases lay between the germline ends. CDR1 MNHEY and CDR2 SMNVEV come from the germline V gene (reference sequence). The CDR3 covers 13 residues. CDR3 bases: TGTGCCAGCAGTACAGGGTTTAGCGGGGAGCTGTTTTTT. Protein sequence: CASSTGFSGELFF.

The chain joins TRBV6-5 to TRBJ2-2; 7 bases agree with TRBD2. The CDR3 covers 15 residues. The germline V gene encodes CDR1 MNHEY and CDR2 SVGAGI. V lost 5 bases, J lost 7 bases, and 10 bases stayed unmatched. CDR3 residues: CASSPGREGIGELFF. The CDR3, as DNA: TGTGCCAGCAGTCCGGGGAGGGAGGGGATCGGGGAGCTGTTTTTT.

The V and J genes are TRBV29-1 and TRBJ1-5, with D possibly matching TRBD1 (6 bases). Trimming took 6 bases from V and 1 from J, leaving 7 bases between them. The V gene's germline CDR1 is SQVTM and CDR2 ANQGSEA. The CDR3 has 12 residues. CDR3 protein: CSVQGSNQPQHF. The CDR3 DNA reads TGCAGCGTGCAGGGGAGCAATCAGCCCCAGCATTTT.

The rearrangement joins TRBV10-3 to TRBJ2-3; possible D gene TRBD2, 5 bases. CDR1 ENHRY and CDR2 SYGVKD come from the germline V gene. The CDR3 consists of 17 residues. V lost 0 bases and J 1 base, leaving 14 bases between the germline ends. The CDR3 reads CAISESRGSDGTDTQYF. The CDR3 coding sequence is TGTGCCATCAGTGAGTCTCGTGGTAGCGACGGCACAGATACGCAGTATTTT.

The CDR3 DNA sequence: TGTGCCAGCAGCTTCTCCGGGACAGCGAGTGGCACCATATATTTT. As protein: CASSFSGTASGTIYF. V usage is TRBV11-2 and J usage is TRBJ1-3; TRBD1 agrees at 7 bases. Germline CDR1 and CDR2: SGHAT and FQNNGV. Trimming cost V 3 bases and J 9 bases; bases outside gene matches: 11. The CDR3 has 15 amino acids.

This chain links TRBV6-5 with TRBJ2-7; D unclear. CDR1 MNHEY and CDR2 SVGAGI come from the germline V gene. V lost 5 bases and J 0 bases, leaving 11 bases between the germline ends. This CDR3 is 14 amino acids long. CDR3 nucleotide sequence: TGTGCCAGCAGTCAGCAGCTGCTCTCCTACGAGCAGTACTTC. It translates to CASSQQLLSYEQYF.

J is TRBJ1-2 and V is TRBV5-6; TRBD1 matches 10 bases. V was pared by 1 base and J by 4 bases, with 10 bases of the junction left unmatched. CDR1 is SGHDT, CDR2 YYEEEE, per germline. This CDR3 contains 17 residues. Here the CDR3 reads CASSLISEGQGSYGYTF. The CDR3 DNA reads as TGTGCCAGCAGCTTGATCTCTGAGGGACAGGGGTCCTATGGCTACACCTTC.

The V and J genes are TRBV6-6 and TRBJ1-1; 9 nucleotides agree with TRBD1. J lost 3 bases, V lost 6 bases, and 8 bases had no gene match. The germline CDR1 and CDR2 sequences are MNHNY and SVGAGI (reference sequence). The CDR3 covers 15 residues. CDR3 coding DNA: TGTGCCAGCAGGACAGGGACAGGGAGAGACACTGAAGCTTTCTTT. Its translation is CASRTGTGRDTEAFF.

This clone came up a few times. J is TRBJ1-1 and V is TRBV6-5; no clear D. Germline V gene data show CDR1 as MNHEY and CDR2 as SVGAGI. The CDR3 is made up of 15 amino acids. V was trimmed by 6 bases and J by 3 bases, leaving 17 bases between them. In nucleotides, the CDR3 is TGTGCCAGCAGCCTCGGGGTCGGCGGGGACACTGAAGCTTTCTTT. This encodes CASSLGVGGDTEAFF.

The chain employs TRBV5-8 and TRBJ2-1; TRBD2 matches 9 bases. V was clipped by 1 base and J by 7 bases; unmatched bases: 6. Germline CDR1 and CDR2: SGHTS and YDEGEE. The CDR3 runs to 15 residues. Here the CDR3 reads CASSLRSSGKNEQFF. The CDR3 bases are TGTGCCAGCAGCTTGAGGTCTAGCGGGAAGAATGAGCAGTTCTTC.

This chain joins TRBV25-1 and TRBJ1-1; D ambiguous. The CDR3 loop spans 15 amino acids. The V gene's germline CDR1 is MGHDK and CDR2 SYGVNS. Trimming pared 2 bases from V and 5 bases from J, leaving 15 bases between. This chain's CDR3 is CASSEEGTRRTEAFF. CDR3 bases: TGTGCCAGCAGTGAAGAAGGCACCCGGAGGACTGAAGCTTTCTTT.

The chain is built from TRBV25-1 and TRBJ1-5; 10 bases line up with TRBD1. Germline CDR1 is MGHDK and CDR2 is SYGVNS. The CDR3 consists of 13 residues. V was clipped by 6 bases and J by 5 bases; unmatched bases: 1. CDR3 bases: TGTGCCAGCAGAGGGACAGGGGATCAGCCCCAGCATTTT. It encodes CASRGTGDQPQHF.

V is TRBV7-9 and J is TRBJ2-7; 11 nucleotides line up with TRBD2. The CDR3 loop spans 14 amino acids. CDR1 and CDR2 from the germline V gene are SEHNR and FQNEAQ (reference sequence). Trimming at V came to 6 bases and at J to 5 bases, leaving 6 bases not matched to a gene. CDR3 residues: CASRGTSGVNEQYF. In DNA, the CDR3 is TGTGCCAGCAGGGGGACTAGCGGAGTCAACGAGCAGTACTTC.

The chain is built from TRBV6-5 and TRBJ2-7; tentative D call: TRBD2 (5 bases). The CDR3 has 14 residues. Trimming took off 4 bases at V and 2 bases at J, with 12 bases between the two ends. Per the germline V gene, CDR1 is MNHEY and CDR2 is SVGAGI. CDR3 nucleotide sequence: TGTGCCAGCAGTTCCACCGGGATAACCTACGAGCAGTACTTC. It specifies CASSSTGITYEQYF.

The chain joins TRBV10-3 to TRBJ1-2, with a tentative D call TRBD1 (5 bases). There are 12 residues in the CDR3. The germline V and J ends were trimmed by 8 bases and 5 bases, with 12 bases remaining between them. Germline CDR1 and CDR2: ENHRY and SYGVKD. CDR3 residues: CAIYGALYGYTF. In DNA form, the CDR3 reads TGTGCCATCTATGGGGCATTGTATGGCTACACCTTC.

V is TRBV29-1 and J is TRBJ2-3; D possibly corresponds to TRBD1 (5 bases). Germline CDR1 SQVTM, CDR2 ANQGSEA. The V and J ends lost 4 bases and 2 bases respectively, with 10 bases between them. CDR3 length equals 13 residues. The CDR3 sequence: CSVAGRVTDTQYF. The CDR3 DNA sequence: TGCAGCGTTGCCGGCAGGGTCACAGATACGCAGTATTTT.

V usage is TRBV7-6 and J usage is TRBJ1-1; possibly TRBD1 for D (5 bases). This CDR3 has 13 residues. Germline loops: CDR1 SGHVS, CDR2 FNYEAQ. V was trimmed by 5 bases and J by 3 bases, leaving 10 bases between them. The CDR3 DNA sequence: TGTGCCAGCAGCCCGATGGGGGACACTGAAGCTTTCTTT. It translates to CASSPMGDTEAFF.

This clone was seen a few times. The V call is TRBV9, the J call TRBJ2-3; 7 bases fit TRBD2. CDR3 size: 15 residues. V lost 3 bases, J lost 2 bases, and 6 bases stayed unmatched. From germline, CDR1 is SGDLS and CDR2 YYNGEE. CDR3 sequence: CASSGSGVHTDTQYF. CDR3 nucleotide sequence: TGTGCCAGCAGCGGCAGCGGGGTCCACACAGATACGCAGTATTTT. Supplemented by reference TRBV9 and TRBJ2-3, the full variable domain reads DSGVTQTPKHLITATGQRVTLRCSPRSGDLSVYWYQQSLDQGLQFLIQYYNGEERAKGNILERFSAQQFPDLHSELNLSSLELGDSALYFCASSGSGVHTDTQYFGPGTRLTVL.

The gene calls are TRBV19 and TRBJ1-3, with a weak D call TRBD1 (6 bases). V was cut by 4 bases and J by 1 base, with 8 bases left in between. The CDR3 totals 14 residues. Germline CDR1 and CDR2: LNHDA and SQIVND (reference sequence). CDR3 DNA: TGTGCCAGTAGTACGGACAGTTCTGGAAACACCATATATTTT. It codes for CASSTDSSGNTIYF.

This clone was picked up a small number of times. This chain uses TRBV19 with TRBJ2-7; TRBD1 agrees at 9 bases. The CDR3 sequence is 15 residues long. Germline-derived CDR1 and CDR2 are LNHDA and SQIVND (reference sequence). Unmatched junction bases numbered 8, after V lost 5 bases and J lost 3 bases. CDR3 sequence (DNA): TGTGCCAGTAGTCCCCCCGGGACAGGGAGCTACGAGCAGTACTTC. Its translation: CASSPPGTGSYEQYF.

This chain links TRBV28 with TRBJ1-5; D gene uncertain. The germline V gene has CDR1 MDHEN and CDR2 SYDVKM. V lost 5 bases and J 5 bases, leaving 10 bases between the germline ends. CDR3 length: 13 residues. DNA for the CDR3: TGTGCCAGCAGTCGGACGTTTGATCAGCCCCAGCATTTT. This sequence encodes CASSRTFDQPQHF.

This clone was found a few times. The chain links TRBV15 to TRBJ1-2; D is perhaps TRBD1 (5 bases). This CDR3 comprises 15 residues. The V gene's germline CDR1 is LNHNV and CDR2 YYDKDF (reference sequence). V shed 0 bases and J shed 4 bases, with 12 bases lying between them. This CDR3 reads CATSRDSGIVYGYTF. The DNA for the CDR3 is TGTGCCACCAGCAGAGATTCAGGGATTGTCTATGGCTACACCTTC.